Shown below are 4 T cell receptor beta chains from a single sample sequenced in a study of T-cell reconstitution after alpha-beta-depleted transplantation in children. For TCRbeta, the library was prepared with unique molecular identifiers. TCRdb re-analysed the PCR reads in MiXCR, keeping a single row per CDR3 protein. The table lists some 490,000 distinct CDR3 sequences, under 15% of them singletons. The sequences come from PBMCs from the stem cell graft donor, collected from the stem cell graft. The source is a human donor who donated a stem cell graft to a child with combined immunodeficiency.

This clonotype was seen a few times. V usage is TRBV12-3 or TRBV12-4 and J usage is TRBJ1-5; D might be TRBD1 (5 bases). This CDR3 spans 15 amino acids. Trimming removed 3 bases from V and 1 base from J, with 10 bases in between. DNA of the CDR3: TGTGCCAGCAGTTTGACCAGGGCCAGCAATCAGCCCCAGCATTTT. Amino acids: CASSLTRASNQPQHF.

This clonotype has only a few counts. CDR3 region: CASEFQGRTLMNGYTF. The CDR3 coding sequence is TGCGCCAGTGAGTTTCAGGGACGGACCCTAATGAATGGCTACACCTTC. The rearrangement uses TRBV5-1 and TRBJ1-2, with D tentatively TRBD1 (5 bases). Per the germline V gene, CDR1 is SGHRS and CDR2 is YFSETQ. This CDR3 is built from 16 residues. Trimming took off 8 bases at V and 6 bases at J, with 26 bases between the two ends.

CDR3 coding DNA: TGTGCCAGCAGTTATCAGCCCAATGAGCAGTTCTTC. Amino acids: CASSYQPNEQFF. V usage is TRBV12-3 or TRBV12-4 and J usage is TRBJ2-1; no definite D call. Between the trimmed V and J ends, which lost 4 bases and 6 bases, there was a span of 7 bases. The CDR3 spans 12 residues.

This clonotype was seen a few times. The V gene is TRBV29-1, the J gene TRBJ2-7; 11 bases are shared with TRBD2. V was clipped by 4 bases and J by 4 bases; unmatched bases: 9. Germline values: CDR1 SQVTM, CDR2 ANQGSEA. This CDR3 region has 15 residues. DNA for the CDR3: TGCAGCGTTGTGGTGGGTAGCGGGAGGGAATACGAGCAGTACTTC. This translates into CSVVVGSGREYEQYF.